Presented here are 9 T cell receptor beta chains from one specimen sequenced in a study of T cell clonality in common variable immunodeficiency. Profiled with immunoSEQ multiplex PCR; TCRdb holds only in-frame clones, not every one. Sampling found around 30,000 clones, none seen once. Specimen: peripheral blood mononuclear cells. Source of these receptors: a person between 18 and 75 years old in good health.

The sample holds a few counts of this clone. The sequenced fragment ends 3 residues before the CDR3 boundary, so the rest is inferred from the germline J gene. The rearrangement links TRBV30 to TRBJ1-1; D is possibly TRBD1 (5 bases). Germline V gene lookup returns CDR1 GTSNPN and CDR2 SVGIG (reference sequence). CDR3 length: 14 amino acids. The sequenced CDR3 bases are TGTGCCTGGAGTGGCAGCGGGGCTTGGGAGACA. It codes for CAWSGSGAWET. The whole CDR3 sequence reads CAWSGSGAWETAFF.

There are many counts of this clone. From the germline J gene comes the end of the CDR3, since the read stops 3 residues before it. The chain employs TRBV5-1 and TRBJ2-3; 8 bases match TRBD1. This CDR3 region has 16 residues. Germline CDR1 reads SGHRS; CDR2 reads YFSETQ. The J segment lost 1 base and the V segment lost 3 bases, leaving 7 bases of the junction unmatched. The CDR3: CASSSTGGTGTDTQYF. CDR3 DNA, as far as it was read: TGCGCCAGCAGCTCTACAGGGGGGACGGGCACAGATACG.

There are many counts of this clone. The read ends 3 residues before the CDR3 terminus; that terminus is restored from the germline J gene. V and J are TRBV7-2 and TRBJ1-1; D is possibly TRBD1 (6 bases). This CDR3 has 15 amino acids. Trimming cost V 2 bases and J 4 bases, with 14 bases left between them. Per germline, CDR1 SGHTA and CDR2 FQGNSA. This chain's CDR3 is CASSLIGQPLTEAFF. CDR3 DNA, as far as it was read: TGTGCCAGCAGCTTAATCGGACAGCCCCTCACTGAA.

The sample holds many counts of this clone. The read terminates 3 residues ahead of where the CDR3 ends, so the germline J gene completes it. The chain recombines TRBV5-1 with TRBJ2-3; D perhaps matches TRBD1 (6 bases). The V and J ends lost 3 bases and 0 bases respectively, with 20 bases between them. CDR3 length equals 18 residues. Germline V gene sequence: CDR1 SGHRS, CDR2 YFSETQ. Incomplete CDR3 DNA: TGCGCCAGCAGCTCCGGACAGCCGATACCCCTTAGCACAGATACG. It codes for CASSSGQPIPLSTDT. The whole CDR3 sequence is CASSSGQPIPLSTDTQYF.

This clone has ten or more counts. The CDR3 end is not reached by the read, which stops 3 residues before it; the germline J gene fills it in. The J gene is TRBJ1-2, the V gene TRBV20-1, with a possible D match to TRBD1 (5 bases). The CDR3 covers 14 residues. The germline V and J ends were trimmed by 5 bases and 3 bases, with 16 bases remaining between them. The germline gives CDR1 DFQATT, CDR2 SNEGSKA (reference sequence). The sequenced CDR3 bases are TGCAGTGCTGGCCAGGGTAACCCCTACTATGGC. It encodes CSAGQGNPYYG. The entire CDR3 protein reads CSAGQGNPYYGYTF.

This clone has at least ten counts. The missing CDR3 end, 3 residues past where the read stops, is filled in from the germline J gene. J is TRBJ2-6 and V is TRBV18, with a possible D match to TRBD1 (5 bases). This CDR3 spans 19 amino acids. Trimming cost V 3 bases and J 0 bases, with 18 bases left between them. CDR1 is KGHSH and CDR2 is LQKENI in the germline V gene. The part of the CDR3 DNA that was read is TGTGCCAGCTCACCCACTACCCAGGGTATTACCTCTGGGGCCAACGTC. Protein sequence: CASSPTTQGITSGANV. The entire CDR3 protein is CASSPTTQGITSGANVLTF. The full variable domain, its missing parts supplied by reference TRBV18 and TRBJ2-6, is NAGVMQNPRHLVRRRGQEARLRCSPMKGHSHVYWYRQLPEEGLKFMVYLQKENIIDESGMPKERFSAEFPKEGPSILRIQQVVRGDSAAYFCASSPTTQGITSGANVLTFGAGSRLTVL.

Many counts were recorded for this clone. The CDR3 end falls 3 residues outside the read, so it is completed with the germline J gene. The chain employs TRBV5-6 and TRBJ2-3, with TRBD2 as a possible D gene (5 bases). The CDR3 is 14 amino acids. The germline V gene encodes CDR1 SGHDT and CDR2 YYEEEE. Trimming took 3 bases from V and 4 from J, leaving 12 bases between them. The part of the CDR3 DNA that was read is TGTGCCAGCAGCTCCACCCCCGGGGCAGATACG. Its translation is CASSSTPGADT. The whole CDR3 reads CASSSTPGADTQYF.

This clone was observed many times. The CDR3 extends 3 residues past the end of the read, so its final part is completed from the germline J gene. The chain recombines TRBV7-9 with TRBJ1-1, with a weak D call TRBD1 (5 bases). The V end was cut by 1 base, the J end by 1 base, with 7 bases between. The CDR3 covers 14 residues. CDR1 is SEHNR, CDR2 FQNEAQ, per germline (reference sequence). Partial CDR3 DNA: TGTGCCAGCAGCTTAGTTACAGGGAACACTGAA. This translates into CASSLVTGNTE. In full, the CDR3 reads CASSLVTGNTEAFF. The full variable domain, its missing parts supplied by reference TRBV7-9 and TRBJ1-1, is DTGVSQNPRHKITKRGQNVTFRCDPISEHNRLYWYRQTLGQGPEFLTYFQNEAQLEKSRLLSDRFSAERPKGSFSTLEIQRTEQGDSAMYLCASSLVTGNTEAFFGQGTRLTVV.

There are many counts of this clone. The CDR3 is cut off 3 residues early in the read; its end comes from the germline J gene. The genes are TRBV2 and TRBJ2-5; maybe TRBD2 (6 bases). The CDR3 is 13 residues long. The V end lost 6 bases, the J end lost 7 bases, and 15 bases lay between the germline ends. The germline V gene encodes CDR1 SNHLY and CDR2 FYNNEI. CDR3 loop: CASSRDSVVTQYF. The DNA read from the CDR3 is TGTGCCAGCAGCCGGGACTCTGTTGTGACC.